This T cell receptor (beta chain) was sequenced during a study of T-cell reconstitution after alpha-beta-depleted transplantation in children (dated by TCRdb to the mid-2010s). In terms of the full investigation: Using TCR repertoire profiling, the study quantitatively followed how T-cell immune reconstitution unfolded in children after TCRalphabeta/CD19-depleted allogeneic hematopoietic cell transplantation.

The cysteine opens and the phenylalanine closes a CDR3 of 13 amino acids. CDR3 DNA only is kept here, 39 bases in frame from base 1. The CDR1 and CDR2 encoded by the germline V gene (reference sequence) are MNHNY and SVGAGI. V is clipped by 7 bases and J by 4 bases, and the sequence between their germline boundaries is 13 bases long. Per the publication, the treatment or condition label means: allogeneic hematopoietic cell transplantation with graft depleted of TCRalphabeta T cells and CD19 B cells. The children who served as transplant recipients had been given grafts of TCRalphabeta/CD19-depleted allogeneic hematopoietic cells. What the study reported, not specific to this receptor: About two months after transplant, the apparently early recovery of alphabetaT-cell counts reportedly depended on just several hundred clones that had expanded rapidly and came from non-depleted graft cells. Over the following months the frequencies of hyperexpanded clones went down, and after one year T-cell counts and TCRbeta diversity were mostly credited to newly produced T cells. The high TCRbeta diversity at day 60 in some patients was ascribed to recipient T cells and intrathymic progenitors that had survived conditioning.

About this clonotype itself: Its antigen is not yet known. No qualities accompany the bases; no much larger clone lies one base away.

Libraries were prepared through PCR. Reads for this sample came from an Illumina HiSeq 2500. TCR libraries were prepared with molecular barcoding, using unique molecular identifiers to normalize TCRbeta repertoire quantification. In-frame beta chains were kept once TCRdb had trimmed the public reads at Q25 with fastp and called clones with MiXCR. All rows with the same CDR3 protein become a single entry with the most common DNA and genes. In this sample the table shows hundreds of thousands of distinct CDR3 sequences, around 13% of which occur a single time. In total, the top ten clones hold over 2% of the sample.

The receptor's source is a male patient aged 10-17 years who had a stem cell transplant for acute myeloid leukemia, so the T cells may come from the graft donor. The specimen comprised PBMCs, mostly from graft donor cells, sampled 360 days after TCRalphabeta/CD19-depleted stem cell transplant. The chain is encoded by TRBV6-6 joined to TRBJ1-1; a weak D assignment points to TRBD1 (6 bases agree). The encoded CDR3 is CASNLQGGTEAFF. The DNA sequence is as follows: TGTGCCAGCAATTTACAGGGAGGCACTGAAGCTTTCTTT.